Sequencing of this T cell receptor beta chain was carried out in a study of blood T cell repertoires in COVID-19. In the study overall: The samples span acute and convalescent COVID-19 from the United States, Italy and Spain.

The V end lost 6 bases, the J end lost 3 bases, and 18 bases lay between the germline ends. In germline, CDR1 is SEHNR, CDR2 FQNEAQ (reference sequence). The CDR3 has 15 residues. Clones were read by immunoSEQ multiplex PCR, and TCRdb kept only the in-frame ones, dropping some. Of 200,000 or so clones in the sample, about 85% were seen once. Participants' own reports of clinical history determined their cohort assignment. For recovered donors of Cohort 3, there were two negative PCRs, clearance, or symptom resolution. The chain has TRBV7-9 and TRBJ2-7; possible D gene TRBD1, 5 bases. The sequencing sample was made of PBMCs or T cells enriched from blood (not recorded which). The receptor's source is a woman in her 30s who had recovered from COVID-19. The CDR3 DNA sequence: TGTGCCAGCAGGTCGTGGGCCAGGGAAGGCTACGAGCAGTACTTC. Protein product: CASRSWAREGYEQYF.